This T cell receptor (beta chain) was documented in a study of Ad26.COV2.S vaccination and SARS-CoV-2 variants. This sample's treatment: 15 to 20 received Ad26.COV2.S at low or high dose, single or two shots; roughly five received placebo; per-sample allocation not given. Day 63 after the first vaccine or placebo injection was the time point for sampling. Method: immunoSEQ multiplex PCR; TCRdb's copy keeps in-frame clones and lacks some. The sample has 300,000 to 350,000 clones, about 86% seen once. The TCR sequence derives from a person between 18 and 59 years old who received the Ad26.COV2.S COVID-19 vaccine or a placebo. The material was peripheral blood, obtained in a trial of Ad26.COV2.S vaccine versus placebo.

The CDR3 DNA follows: TGCGCCAGCAGCGCGGGACAGGGGGCTGGAAACACCATATATTTT. Amino acids: CASSAGQGAGNTIYF. This chain joins TRBV5-1 and TRBJ1-3, with 11 nucleotides matching TRBD1. Germline assignment: CDR1 SGHRS and CDR2 YFSETQ. The CDR3 is 15 residues long. V gave up 4 bases and J gave up 2 bases; unmatched junction bases: 2.